Each of the 32 T cell receptor beta chains below was sequenced from the same sample in a study of monozygotic twins with cystic fibrosis. The protocol was immunoSEQ multiplex PCR, while the TCRdb copy is restricted to in-frame clones and leaves out a portion. The sample lists around 10,000 clones; approximately 99.4% were seen once. The sequenced sample consisted of blood. Receptors were obtained from a man aged 18 to 30 with cystic fibrosis.

The chain employs TRBV28 and TRBJ2-7; D is possibly TRBD2 (5 bases). Trimming took off 7 bases at V and 5 bases at J, with 15 bases between the two ends. The CDR3 runs 13 residues. Per germline, CDR1 MDHEN and CDR2 SYDVKM. The CDR3 spells CASTSGEAHEQYF. CDR3 sequence (DNA): TGTGCCAGCACCTCCGGGGAAGCCCACGAGCAGTACTTC.

This chain uses TRBV5-4 with TRBJ2-5; D not certain. The V end was cut by 4 bases, the J end by 2 bases, with 9 bases between. There are 13 residues in the CDR3. Germline V CDR1 and CDR2: SGHNT, YYREEE (reference sequence). The CDR3 protein is CASSPDSQETQYF. CDR3 in DNA: TGTGCCAGCAGCCCAGACTCTCAAGAGACCCAGTACTTC.

The CDR3 here is CASSVGGQPNEKLFF. The CDR3 DNA is TGTGCCAGCAGTGTCGGAGGACAGCCGAATGAAAAACTGTTTTTT. The V and J genes are TRBV27 and TRBJ1-4; D is perhaps TRBD1 (6 bases). CDR1 is MNHEY, CDR2 SMNVEV, per germline (reference sequence). Deletions cut 5 bases from V and 5 bases from J, with 15 bases between. The CDR3 runs to 15 residues.

This rearrangement joins TRBV2 to TRBJ1-3; no definite D call. Germline V gene lookup returns CDR1 SNHLY and CDR2 FYNNEI. This CDR3 contains 16 residues. V shed 3 bases and J shed 0 bases, with 12 bases lying between them. Written as DNA, the CDR3 is TGTGCCAGCAGTGACGTAGGAACAGCCTCTGGAAACACCATATATTTT. It translates to CASSDVGTASGNTIYF.

Here the CDR3 DNA reads TGTGCCAGCAGTTACGGTGCCGGGAAACAAGAGACCCAGTACTTC. Translating it yields CASSYGAGKQETQYF. The rearrangement joins TRBV6-5 to TRBJ2-5, with D possibly TRBD2 on 5 matching bases. The V end lost 2 bases, the J end lost 2 bases, and 12 bases lay between the germline ends. This CDR3 spans 15 amino acids. Germline assignment: CDR1 MNHEY and CDR2 SVGAGI.

This sequence joins TRBV7-2 and TRBJ2-7; D ambiguous. V gave up 1 base and J gave up 2 bases, with 9 bases separating them. The germline CDR1 and CDR2 sequences are SGHTA and FQGNSA. The CDR3 is 14 amino acids. CDR3 DNA sequence: TGTGCCAGCAGCTTAGTTGTGGGCCCCTACGAGCAGTACTTC. It yields the protein CASSLVVGPYEQYF.

The genes are TRBV29-1 and TRBJ1-1; D possibly corresponds to TRBD1 (5 bases). V dropped 6 bases and J dropped 1 base, with 12 bases sitting between them. The CDR3 is made up of 13 amino acids. CDR1 and CDR2 (germline): SQVTM, ANQGSEA. CDR3 sequence: CSVSAGGNTEAFF. DNA of the CDR3: TGCAGCGTATCGGCGGGGGGGAACACTGAAGCTTTCTTT.

This rearrangement joins TRBV5-6 to TRBJ2-5, with 11 bases lining up with TRBD2. The germline V gene encodes CDR1 SGHDT and CDR2 YYEEEE. V shed 3 bases and J 1 base; nucleotides not matched to a gene: 5. The CDR3 covers 16 residues. CDR3: CASSSLAGESQETQYF. The CDR3 DNA reads as TGTGCCAGCAGCTCACTAGCGGGGGAGTCCCAAGAGACCCAGTACTTC. Supplemented by reference TRBV5-6 and TRBJ2-5, the full variable domain reads DAGVTQSPTHLIKTRGQQVTLRCSPKSGHDTVSWYQQALGQGPQFIFQYYEEEERQRGNFPDRFSGHQFPNYSSELNVNALLLGDSALYLCASSSLAGESQETQYFGPGTRLLVL.

V and J are TRBV19 and TRBJ1-2; 9 positions agree with TRBD1. This CDR3 has 11 amino acids. Germline CDR1 and CDR2: LNHDA and SQIVND (reference sequence). V was pared by 9 bases and J by 8 bases, with 4 bases of the junction left unmatched. The CDR3 spells CASGTGLGYTF. CDR3 in DNA: TGTGCCAGCGGGACAGGGCTAGGCTACACCTTC. Based on the CDR3 plus reference TRBV19 and TRBJ1-2, the full variable domain is DGGITQSPKYLFRKEGQNVTLSCEQNLNHDAMYWYRQDPGQGLRLIYYSQIVNDFQKGDIAEGYSVSREKKESFPLTVTSAQKNPTAFYLCASGTGLGYTFGSGTRLTVV.

The chain joins TRBV5-1 to TRBJ1-4; unclear D gene. There are 16 residues in the CDR3. Trimming cost V 0 bases and J 0 bases, with 9 bases left between them. CDR1 SGHRS and CDR2 YFSETQ come from the germline V gene. CDR3 sequence (DNA): TGCGCCAGCAGCTTGGGGTCAGGCGCAACTAATGAAAAACTGTTTTTT. It specifies CASSLGSGATNEKLFF.

The chain recombines TRBV7-2 with TRBJ2-7; D perhaps matches TRBD2 (6 bases). The ends were cut back, 3 bases at V and 4 bases at J, with 10 bases in the middle. This CDR3 has 13 residues. CDR1 and CDR2 from the germline V gene are SGHTA and FQGNSA. DNA of the CDR3: TGTGCCAGCAGCTTCGGGGGTGCATACGAGCAGTACTTC. Residues: CASSFGGAYEQYF.

The chain has TRBV6-1 and TRBJ2-7, with D perhaps given as TRBD1 or TRBD2 (5 bases each). Germline V gene lookup returns CDR1 MNHNS and CDR2 SASEGT. The V and J ends lost 2 bases and 3 bases respectively, with 8 bases between them. The CDR3 has 13 residues. The CDR3 DNA reads as TGTGCCAGCAGTGAATCGGGACGCTACGAGCAGTACTTC. Encoded protein: CASSESGRYEQYF.

V and J are TRBV6-5 and TRBJ1-4, with 9 bases aligning to TRBD1. Germline lookup yields CDR1 MNHEY and CDR2 SVGAGI. CDR3 length: 14 residues. The V segment lost 5 bases and the J segment 6 bases; nucleotides outside the gene matches: 4. Here the CDR3 DNA reads TGTGCCAGCAGTCAGACAGGGGGGGATGAAAAACTGTTTTTT. Translated: CASSQTGGDEKLFF.

The CDR3 loop reads CASSLATPRDEQFF. DNA of the CDR3: TGCGCCAGCAGCTTGGCTACCCCCCGTGATGAGCAGTTCTTC. This sequence joins TRBV5-1 and TRBJ2-1; D call uncertain. V was shortened by 0 bases and J by 8 bases, with 12 bases between the two germline ends. Germline assignment: CDR1 SGHRS and CDR2 YFSETQ. This CDR3 spans 14 amino acids.

The genes are TRBV5-4 and TRBJ2-3; TRBD2 matches 15 bases. V lost 4 bases, J lost 5 bases, and 8 bases stayed unmatched. CDR1 and CDR2 (germline): SGHNT, YYREEE (reference sequence). CDR3 length: 17 amino acids. The CDR3 loop is CASSVGLAGGAEDTQYF. The CDR3 coding sequence is TGTGCCAGCAGCGTAGGACTAGCGGGGGGGGCGGAAGATACGCAGTATTTT.

The chain has TRBV6-1 and TRBJ2-5, with D perhaps matching TRBD1 (6 bases). The CDR3 length is 14 residues. V lost 6 bases, J lost 1 base, and 12 bases lay in between. Per the germline V gene, CDR1 is MNHNS and CDR2 is SASEGT. The CDR3 coding sequence is TGTGCCAGCAGGTTACAGGGAATCCAAGAGACCCAGTACTTC. Translation gives CASRLQGIQETQYF.

This sequence joins TRBV30 and TRBJ1-3; TRBD1 is a possible D gene (5 bases). The germline CDR1 and CDR2 sequences are GTSNPN and SVGIG (reference sequence). V shed 5 bases and J shed 0 bases, with 11 bases lying between them. The CDR3 runs to 14 residues. The CDR3, as DNA: TGTGCCTGGGGGACGGGGGTCTCTGGAAACACCATATATTTT. This codes for CAWGTGVSGNTIYF.

V and J are TRBV7-9 and TRBJ2-7, with D tentatively TRBD2 (6 bases). V was cut by 5 bases and J by 3 bases, with 14 bases left in between. The CDR3 contains 14 residues. Germline-derived CDR1 and CDR2 are SEHNR and FQNEAQ (reference sequence). The CDR3 bases are TGTGCCAGCAGCCCCCCCGGGGGTTACTACGAGCAGTACTTC. Translation gives CASSPPGGYYEQYF.

The CDR3: CATSRDIRAGLYTF. The CDR3 nucleotides are TGTGCCACCAGCAGAGACATTAGGGCAGGGCTCTACACCTTC. This chain connects TRBV15 to TRBJ1-2, with TRBD1 as a possible D gene (5 bases). Trimming stripped 0 bases from V and 10 bases from J, with 15 bases between. The CDR3 covers 14 residues. Germline assignment: CDR1 LNHNV and CDR2 YYDKDF (reference sequence).

This chain uses TRBV5-4 with TRBJ2-7; 11 positions match TRBD1. Germline CDR1 and CDR2: SGHNT and YYREEE (reference sequence). This CDR3 spans 13 amino acids. V dropped 4 bases and J dropped 4; count of bases not matched to a gene: 1. The CDR3 DNA is TGTGCCAGCAGCCGGGACAGGGGGTACGAGCAGTACTTC. Translating it yields CASSRDRGYEQYF.

This rearrangement joins TRBV5-5 to TRBJ1-1, with no clear D. The V gene's germline CDR1 is SGHKS and CDR2 YYEKEE (reference sequence). The length of the CDR3 is 14 residues. V was clipped by 0 bases and J by 4 bases, with 10 bases between them. The CDR3: CASSLAGGVTEAFF. For the CDR3, the DNA is TGTGCCAGCAGCTTGGCGGGTGGGGTCACTGAAGCTTTCTTT.

This chain uses TRBV27 with TRBJ1-6; D perhaps matches TRBD1 (6 bases). V was pared by 3 bases and J by 6 bases, with 9 bases between. CDR3 length: 14 amino acids. Germline assignment: CDR1 MNHEY and CDR2 SMNVEV (reference sequence). The CDR3 DNA reads as TGTGCCAGCAGTTTCAGGGGCGGTAATTCACCCCTCCACTTT. It codes for CASSFRGGNSPLHF.

This chain joins TRBV30 and TRBJ2-3; TRBD1 matches at 9 bases. V trimming: 1 base; J trimming: 3 bases; junction bases outside the gene matches: 11. Germline lookup yields CDR1 GTSNPN and CDR2 SVGIG (reference sequence). CDR3 length: 17 residues. The CDR3 coding sequence is TGTGCCTGGAGTGGCACTAAAACAGGGGGCGCTACAGATACGCAGTATTTT. Encoded protein: CAWSGTKTGGATDTQYF.

V gene TRBV27 combines with J gene TRBJ2-5; D is tentatively TRBD1 or TRBD2 (6 bases each). V was trimmed by 10 bases and J by 0 bases, leaving 9 bases between them. The germline V gene encodes CDR1 MNHEY and CDR2 SMNVEV (reference sequence). The CDR3 runs 12 residues. CDR3 nucleotide sequence: TGTGCCACGAGGGGGGACCAAGAGACCCAGTACTTC. This gives the protein CATRGDQETQYF.

The chain couples TRBV5-8 to TRBJ2-7; 15 bases line up with TRBD2. CDR1 and CDR2 (germline): SGHTS, YDEGEE. The V segment lost 4 bases and the J segment 5 bases; nucleotides outside the gene matches: 7. This CDR3 has 16 amino acids. The CDR3 DNA reads as TGTGCCAGCAGCCCTGGACTAGCGGGAGGGATTAACGAGCAGTACTTC. Translating gives CASSPGLAGGINEQYF.

The chain uses TRBV5-5 and TRBJ1-3; D not resolved. The V gene's germline CDR1 is SGHKS and CDR2 YYEKEE (reference sequence). There are 16 residues in the CDR3. Trimming took 3 bases from V and 0 from J, leaving 13 bases between them. Written as DNA, the CDR3 is TGTGCCAGCAGCTCCCTCCCACATAGCTCTGGAAACACCATATATTTT. Its protein product is CASSSLPHSSGNTIYF.

The chain's CDR3 is CASRRPGQGTHEQYF. The CDR3 DNA sequence: TGTGCCAGCCGACGACCCGGACAGGGCACCCACGAGCAGTACTTC. This sequence joins TRBV7-9 and TRBJ2-7, with 8 nucleotides matching TRBD1. This CDR3 has 15 amino acids. Trimming at V came to 8 bases and at J to 5 bases, leaving 14 bases not matched to a gene. The germline CDR1 and CDR2 sequences are SEHNR and FQNEAQ (reference sequence).

The chain employs TRBV7-8 and TRBJ2-7, with D possibly matching TRBD1 (5 bases). The V end was cut by 5 bases, the J end by 6 bases, with 20 bases between. Germline-derived CDR1 and CDR2 are SGHVS and FQNEAQ. The CDR3 is made up of 15 amino acids. As DNA, the CDR3 is TGTGCCAGCAGCCAATACAGGATACGCTCCGCCGAGCAGTACTTC. This gives the protein CASSQYRIRSAEQYF.

The rearrangement links TRBV14 to TRBJ1-2, with 8 positions matching TRBD1. The junction had 10 bases not matched to a gene; V was cut back by 2 bases and J by 8 bases. The CDR3 is made up of 15 amino acids. Germline loops: CDR1 SGHDN, CDR2 FVKESK. CDR3 sequence reads: CASSQLTGAVGGYTF. CDR3 sequence (DNA): TGTGCCAGCAGCCAACTGACAGGGGCGGTAGGAGGCTACACCTTC.

The rearrangement joins TRBV11-2 to TRBJ2-7; D remains unclear. In germline, CDR1 is SGHAT, CDR2 FQNNGV. The CDR3 is 13 residues long. V gave up 0 bases and J gave up 4 bases, with 7 bases separating them. As DNA, the CDR3 is TGTGCCAGCAGCTTAGATTCACAGTACGAGCAGTACTTC. This translates into CASSLDSQYEQYF.

This chain joins TRBV7-9 and TRBJ1-2; D uncertain. V lost 2 bases and J 2 bases, leaving 6 bases between the germline ends. CDR1 is SEHNR and CDR2 is FQNEAQ in the germline V gene (reference sequence). The CDR3 is made up of 13 amino acids. This CDR3 reads CASSLLSNYGYTF. The CDR3 DNA sequence: TGTGCCAGCAGCTTACTGAGCAACTATGGCTACACCTTC. Combining the CDR3 with reference TRBV7-9 and TRBJ1-2 gives the whole variable domain DTGVSQNPRHKITKRGQNVTFRCDPISEHNRLYWYRQTLGQGPEFLTYFQNEAQLEKSRLLSDRFSAERPKGSFSTLEIQRTEQGDSAMYLCASSLLSNYGYTFGSGTRLTVV.

The V call is TRBV27, the J call TRBJ1-4; TRBD1 matches 10 bases. The junction had 11 bases not matched to a gene; V was cut back by 3 bases and J by 10 bases. Germline CDR1 and CDR2: MNHEY and SMNVEV (reference sequence). The CDR3 has 16 residues. CDR3 DNA sequence: TGTGCCAGCAGTTTCCTCGAGGGGACAGGGGAGGTAAAACTGTTTTTT. This sequence encodes CASSFLEGTGEVKLFF.